The present entry profiles one T cell receptor beta chain with its context. What it binds is not known. V trimming: 0 bases; J trimming: 7 bases; junction bases outside the gene matches: 15. The germline V gene has CDR1 SGHNT and CDR2 YYREEE (reference sequence). CDR3 size: 18 residues. Clones were sequenced by immunoSEQ multiplex PCR, and TCRdb holds only the in-frame ones, with some missing. The profile shows more than 70,000 clones, almost 85% of them singletons. This entry is derived from a study of T cells in localized non-small cell lung cancer. General observations from the study: Paired adjacent lung recovered a median around 62 of the top 100 tumor clones. One tumor region alone was sequenced, and heterogeneity therefore remains possible.

This clonotype was sampled from a man aged 35-69 years with stage I lung adenocarcinoma. The material was peripheral blood, obtained before any cancer treatment. The chain is built from TRBV5-4 and TRBJ2-7; TRBD2 agrees at 11 bases. The CDR3 DNA follows: TGTGCCAGCAGCTTGGTTCATGGGATAGCGGGGGGGCCAGGAGAGCAGTACTTC. This translates into CASSLVHGIAGGPGEQYF.